Included here is one TCR beta chain sequence, with context. The antigen is not known. Germline-derived CDR1 and CDR2 are SQVTM and ANQGSEA. The V end lost 2 bases, the J end lost 0 bases, and 5 bases lay between the germline ends. The CDR3 contains 13 residues. The sample originates from a study of graft-versus-host responses after intestinal transplantation. About the study: Induction with anti-thymocyte globulin, then tacrolimus and steroids for roughly three years, was given to all recipients.

The repertoire was sequenced with immunoSEQ multiplex PCR; TCRdb's copy has only in-frame clones and lacks some. The repertoire has tens of thousands of clones, nearly 85% of them found once; the top ten carry approximately 0.39%. General observations from the study: Allografts carried high graft-versus-host to host-versus-graft clonal ratios in patients having graft-donor T cell macrochimerism.

The sequence was collected from a human donor who was the organ donor for an intestinal transplant. The V and J genes are TRBV29-1 and TRBJ1-3; D gene uncertain. Specimen: unstimulated CD4+ T cells sorted from spleen or lymph node cells, collected before transplant. Here the CDR3 DNA reads TGCAGCGTTGAATCCCGCTCTGGAAACACCATATATTTT. Its protein product is CSVESRSGNTIYF.